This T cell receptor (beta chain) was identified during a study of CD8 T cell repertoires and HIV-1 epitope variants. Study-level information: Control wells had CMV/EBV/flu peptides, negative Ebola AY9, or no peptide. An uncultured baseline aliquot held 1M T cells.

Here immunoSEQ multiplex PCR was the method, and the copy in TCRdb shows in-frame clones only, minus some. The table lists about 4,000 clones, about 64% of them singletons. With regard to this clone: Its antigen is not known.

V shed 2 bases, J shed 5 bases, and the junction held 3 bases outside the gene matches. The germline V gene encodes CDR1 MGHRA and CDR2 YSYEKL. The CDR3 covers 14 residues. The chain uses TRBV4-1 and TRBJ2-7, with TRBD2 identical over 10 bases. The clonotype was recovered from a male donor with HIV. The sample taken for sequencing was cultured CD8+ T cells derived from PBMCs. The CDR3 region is CASSQLAGDHEQYF. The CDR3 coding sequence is TGCGCCAGCAGCCAACTAGCGGGAGACCACGAGCAGTACTTC.